This TCR beta chain was obtained from a study of Ad26.COV2.S vaccination and SARS-CoV-2 variants. Measured with immunoSEQ multiplex PCR; TCRdb has only the in-frame clones, and not every one. In the table there are nearly 400,000 clones, about 91% of which are singletons. General study results and limits: Spike-specific CD8+ and CD4+ T cell responses reportedly showed substantial breadth after vaccination.

This clone has a handful of counts. The antigen is undetermined. Trimming removed 1 base from V and 9 bases from J, with 2 bases in between. Looked up from germline, CDR1 is SGHDT and CDR2 is YYEEEE. The CDR3 runs 11 residues. The sample's treatment: over 15 received Ad26.COV2.S at low or high dose, single or two shots; 5 received placebo; per-sample allocation not given. Following the first vaccine or placebo injection, samples were taken on day 63. This clonotype was obtained from a person aged 18-65 years who received the Ad26.COV2.S COVID-19 vaccine or a placebo. V usage is TRBV5-6 and J usage is TRBJ1-6; D ambiguous. The sample was peripheral blood, taken in a trial of Ad26.COV2.S vaccine versus placebo. CDR3 amino acids: CASSLRSPLHF. CDR3 in DNA: TGTGCCAGCAGCTTGCGTTCACCCCTCCACTTT.